This T cell receptor beta chain was identified in a study of blood T cell repertoires in COVID-19. CDR1 SNHLY and CDR2 FYNNEI come from the germline V gene. The CDR3 is 17 residues long. V was shortened by 7 bases and J by 2 bases, with 20 bases between the two germline ends. Produced via immunoSEQ multiplex PCR; TCRdb's table is partial and in-frame only. Of 43,000 or so clones in the sample, roughly nine tenths were seen once. The TCR was taken from a man aged 55 to 70 with active or convalescent COVID-19. The gene calls are TRBV2 and TRBJ2-2; D is possibly TRBD1 (6 bases). Sequencing was carried out using peripheral blood. The CDR3 DNA sequence: TGTGCCAGCACTCGAAGGTTCGGGACAAGTAACACCGGGGAGCTGTTTTTT. Residues: CASTRRFGTSNTGELFF.